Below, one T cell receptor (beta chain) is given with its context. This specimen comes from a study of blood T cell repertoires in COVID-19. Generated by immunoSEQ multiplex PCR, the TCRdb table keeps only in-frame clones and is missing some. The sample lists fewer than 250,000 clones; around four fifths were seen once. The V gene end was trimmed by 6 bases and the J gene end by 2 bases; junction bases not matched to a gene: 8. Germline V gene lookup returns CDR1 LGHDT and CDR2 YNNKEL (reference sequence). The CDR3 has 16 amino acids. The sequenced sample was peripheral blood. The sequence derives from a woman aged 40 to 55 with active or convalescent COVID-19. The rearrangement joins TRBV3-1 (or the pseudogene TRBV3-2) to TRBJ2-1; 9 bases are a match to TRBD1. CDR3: CASRSNRGPTYNEQFF. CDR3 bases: TGTGCCAGCAGGTCGAACAGGGGGCCCACCTACAATGAGCAGTTCTTC.